This T cell receptor beta chain was profiled in a study of T cells in Graves' hyperthyroidism and ophthalmopathy. Study findings and constraints: Separating ophthalmopathy from stable hyperthyroidism was achieved by a 13 V-J model.

Germline lookup yields CDR1 SQVTM and CDR2 ANQGSEA. The CDR3 is 16 amino acids. Trimming took 1 base from V and 6 from J; bases not matched to a gene: 4. This clonotype was counted only a few times. Its antigen is not known. The TCR beta CDR3 regions underwent amplification using RNA transcripts as the source. The HTBI primer set drove a first-round RT-PCR of the TCR CDR3. Using its own MiXCR run on the multiplex PCR reads, TCRdb lists one record per CDR3 protein. Here the sample spans 400,000 or so distinct CDR3 sequences, 13% to 15% being singletons. The source material was blood. The sequence was collected from a woman aged 60 to 75 with Graves' ophthalmopathy. J is TRBJ2-2 and V is TRBV29-1; 14 nucleotides align to TRBD2. As DNA, the CDR3 is TGCAGCGTTGAAGGCGGGACTAGCGGGAGACCCGGGGAGCTGTTTTTT. Translation: CSVEGGTSGRPGELFF.